A selection of T cell receptor beta chains follows, all from one sample in a study of shared clonotypes between healthy human individuals. Sequenced by immunoSEQ multiplex PCR; TCRdb stores in-frame clones only, minus some. The sample has roughly 1,800,000 clones, approximately 94% seen once. Sequences were obtained from naive CD8+ T cells sorted from blood. The receptor set was obtained from a man in his late teens or twenties in good health. The CDR3 runs from the conserved cysteine through the conserved F or W. The D gene is left open where the match is weak. Not all rows give a size; the values are once, few, many and, for expanded clones, a class.

>TRBJ2-2|-|-|TRBV27
CASSPSAGENTGELFF
TGTGCCAGCAGTCCTTCTGCAGGGGAGAACACCGGGGAGCTGTTTTTT
>TRBJ2-7|TRBD2|-|TRBV13
CASILAGTDEQYF
TGTGCCAGCATCTTAGCGGGAACCGACGAGCAGTACTTC
>TRBJ2-2|-|-|TRBV4-3
CASSQDGPPAGELFF
TGCGCCAGCAGCCAAGATGGCCCCCCGGCCGGGGAGCTGTTTTTT
>TRBJ1-2|-|once|TRBV11-2
CASSTLDRANYGYTF
TGTGCCAGCAGCACCCTAGACAGAGCTAACTATGGCTACACCTTC
>TRBJ2-7|-|-|TRBV15
CATSRGSGSYEQYF
TGTGCCACCAGCAGAGGTTCCGGCTCTTACGAGCAGTACTTC
>TRBJ2-7|TRBD1|-|TRBV19
CASSSSGTGYEQYF
TGTGCCAGTAGTTCCTCCGGGACAGGGTACGAGCAGTACTTC
>TRBJ1-6|TRBD1|-|TRBV30
CAWSVGQGGSPLHF
TGTGCCTGGAGTGTAGGACAGGGTGGTTCACCCCTCCACTTT
>TRBJ1-5|TRBD1|-|TRBV30
CAWSVPGGSQPQHF
TGTGCCTGGAGTGTACCAGGGGGCTCACAGCCCCAGCATTTT
>TRBJ1-5|TRBD1|-|TRBV5-1
CASSDGTGGNQPQHF
TGCGCCAGCAGCGATGGGACAGGGGGGAATCAGCCCCAGCATTTT
>TRBJ1-2|TRBD1|-|TRBV7-8
CASSQGQGHTF
TGTGCCAGCAGCCAAGGACAGGGACACACCTTC
>TRBJ1-2|-|-|TRBV7-2
CASSLFDQVYGYTF
TGTGCCAGCAGCTTATTCGACCAAGTCTATGGCTACACCTTC
>TRBJ2-4|TRBD2|once|TRBV9
CASSPLAGGAKNIQYF
TGTGCCAGCAGCCCTCTGGCGGGAGGGGCCAAAAACATTCAGTACTTC
>TRBJ2-7|-|-|TRBV27
CASSPSAGLHTYEQYF
TGTGCCAGCAGTCCCTCCGCCGGGCTGCATACCTACGAGCAGTACTTC
>TRBJ2-7|-|-|TRBV28
CASSLLSDYEQYF
TGTGCCAGCAGTTTACTGTCAGACTACGAGCAGTACTTC
>TRBJ2-7|-|-|TRBV11-2
CASSPMGRQYEQYF
TGTGCCAGCAGCCCAATGGGGCGACAGTACGAGCAGTACTTC
>TRBJ2-1|TRBD2|-|TRBV30
CAWSFKGYLLAGGYNEQFF
TGTGCCTGGAGTTTCAAAGGGTACCTTCTAGCGGGAGGGTACAATGAGCAGTTCTTC
>TRBJ1-3|-|once|TRBV12-5
CASGLVQRVGNLRFGNTIYF
TGTGCTAGTGGTTTGGTACAGAGGGTTGGTAACCTCCGTTTTGGAAACACCATATATTTT
>TRBJ2-1|-|-|TRBV25-1
CASSERAGEGSYNEQFF
TGTGCCAGCAGTGAAAGGGCAGGCGAGGGGTCCTACAATGAGCAGTTCTTC
>TRBJ2-1|TRBD1|-|TRBV6-6
CASSRTGDNEQFF
TGTGCCAGCAGTCGGACAGGGGACAATGAGCAGTTCTTC
>TRBJ2-7|TRBD2|-|TRBV29-1
CSVEGASGSNYEQYF
TGCAGCGTTGAGGGCGCTAGCGGGAGCAACTACGAGCAGTACTTC
>TRBJ2-5|TRBD2|-|TRBV9
CASSGYLAEETQYF
TGTGCCAGCAGCGGATACCTAGCGGAAGAGACCCAGTACTTC
>TRBJ1-6|-|-|TRBV19
CASSILENSPLHF
TGTGCCAGTAGTATATTGGAGAATTCACCCCTCCACTTT
>TRBJ2-7|TRBD2|-|TRBV4-3
CASSQSGRALDEQYF
TGCGCCAGCAGCCAGAGCGGGAGGGCCCTCGACGAGCAGTACTTC
>TRBJ2-2|-|-|TRBV28
CASSLLRNTGELFF
TGTGCCAGCAGTTTATTAAGAAACACCGGGGAGCTGTTTTTT
>TRBJ1-2|-|-|TRBV6-5
CASSYSSSYGYTF
TGTGCCAGCAGTTACTCGTCTTCCTATGGCTACACCTTC
>TRBJ2-5|TRBD2|-|TRBV7-9
CASSMGLAGETQYF
TGTGCCAGCAGCATGGGACTAGCGGGGGAGACCCAGTACTTC
>TRBJ2-7|TRBD2|-|TRBV7-8
CASSPELAGDYYEQYF
TGTGCCAGCAGCCCTGAACTAGCGGGGGACTACTACGAGCAGTACTTC
>TRBJ2-7|-|-|TRBV11-3
CASSPGGYEQYF
TGTGCCAGCAGCCCCGGCGGCTACGAGCAGTACTTC